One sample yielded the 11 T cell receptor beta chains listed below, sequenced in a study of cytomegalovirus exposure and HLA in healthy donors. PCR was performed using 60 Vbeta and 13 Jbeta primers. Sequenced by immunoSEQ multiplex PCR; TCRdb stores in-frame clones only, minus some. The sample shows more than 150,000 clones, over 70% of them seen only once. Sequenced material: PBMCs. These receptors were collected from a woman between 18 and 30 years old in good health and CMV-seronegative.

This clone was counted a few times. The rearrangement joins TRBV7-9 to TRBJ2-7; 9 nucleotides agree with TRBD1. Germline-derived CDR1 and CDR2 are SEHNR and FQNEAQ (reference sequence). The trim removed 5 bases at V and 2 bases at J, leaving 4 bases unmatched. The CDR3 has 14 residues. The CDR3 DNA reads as TGTGCCAGCAGCGAAGGGACAGGGACCTACGAGCAGTACTTC. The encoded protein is CASSEGTGTYEQYF.

This chain's CDR3 is CASSWTSKDEQFF. CDR3 DNA sequence: TGTGCCAGCAGCTGGACTAGCAAGGATGAGCAGTTCTTC. The chain combines TRBV7-3 with TRBJ2-1; 8 positions match TRBD2. J was trimmed by 8 bases and V by 4 bases; bases with no gene match: 4. The CDR3 loop spans 13 amino acids. Germline loops: CDR1 SGHTA, CDR2 FQGTGA. Filled out from reference TRBV7-3 and TRBJ2-1, the complete variable domain reads GAGVSQTPSNKVTEKGKYVELRCDPISGHTALYWYRQSLGQGPEFLIYFQGTGAADDSGLPNDRFFAVRPEGSVSTLKIQRTERGDSAVYLCASSWTSKDEQFFGPGTRLTVL.

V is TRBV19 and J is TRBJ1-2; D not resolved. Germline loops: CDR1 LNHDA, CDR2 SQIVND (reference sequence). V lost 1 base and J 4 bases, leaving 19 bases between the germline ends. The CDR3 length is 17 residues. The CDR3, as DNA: TGTGCCAGTAGTATAGGGAGGGCTCGGGGTTTTCCCTATGGCTACACCTTC. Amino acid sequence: CASSIGRARGFPYGYTF. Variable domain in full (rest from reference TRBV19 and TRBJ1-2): DGGITQSPKYLFRKEGQNVTLSCEQNLNHDAMYWYRQDPGQGLRLIYYSQIVNDFQKGDIAEGYSVSREKKESFPLTVTSAQKNPTAFYLCASSIGRARGFPYGYTFGSGTRLTVV.

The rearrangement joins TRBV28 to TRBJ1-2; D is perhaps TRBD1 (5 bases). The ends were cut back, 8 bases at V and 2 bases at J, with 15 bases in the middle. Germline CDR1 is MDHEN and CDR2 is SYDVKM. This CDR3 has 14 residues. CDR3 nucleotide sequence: TGTGCCAGCGCAATCTTGCAGGGAAACTATGGCTACACCTTC. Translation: CASAILQGNYGYTF.

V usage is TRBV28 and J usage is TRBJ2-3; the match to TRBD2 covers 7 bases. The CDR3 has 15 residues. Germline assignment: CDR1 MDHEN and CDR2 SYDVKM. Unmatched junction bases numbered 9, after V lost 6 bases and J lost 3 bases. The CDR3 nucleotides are TGTGCCAGCAGGGGAGCGGGGTCCCTTACAGATACGCAGTATTTT. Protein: CASRGAGSLTDTQYF. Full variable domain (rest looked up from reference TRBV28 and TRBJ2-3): DVKVTQSSRYLVKRTGEKVFLECVQDMDHENMFWYRQDPGLGLRLIYFSYDVKMKEKGDIPEGYSVSREKKERFSLILESASTNQTSMYLCASRGAGSLTDTQYFGPGTRLTVL.

The CDR3 DNA sequence: TGCGCCAGCAGCCTCGGGACAGGGGATCAGCCCCAGCATTTT. This encodes CASSLGTGDQPQHF. The J gene is TRBJ1-5, the V gene TRBV5-1; 10 bases agree with TRBD1. The CDR3 contains 14 residues. Germline-derived CDR1 and CDR2 are SGHRS and YFSETQ. With 4 bases clipped from V and 5 bases from J, the junction kept 3 bases outside the gene matches.

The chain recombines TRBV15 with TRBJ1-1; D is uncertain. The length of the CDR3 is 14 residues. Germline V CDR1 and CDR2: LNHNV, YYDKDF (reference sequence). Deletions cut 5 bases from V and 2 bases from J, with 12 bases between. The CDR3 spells CATSPLRGNTEAFF. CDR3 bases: TGTGCCACCAGCCCCCTTCGGGGAAACACTGAAGCTTTCTTT.

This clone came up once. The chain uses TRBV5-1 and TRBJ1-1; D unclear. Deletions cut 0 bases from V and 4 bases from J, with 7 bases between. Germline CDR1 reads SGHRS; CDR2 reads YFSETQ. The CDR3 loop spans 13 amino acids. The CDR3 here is CASSLAEGTEAFF. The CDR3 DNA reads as TGCGCCAGCAGCTTGGCGGAGGGCACTGAAGCTTTCTTT.

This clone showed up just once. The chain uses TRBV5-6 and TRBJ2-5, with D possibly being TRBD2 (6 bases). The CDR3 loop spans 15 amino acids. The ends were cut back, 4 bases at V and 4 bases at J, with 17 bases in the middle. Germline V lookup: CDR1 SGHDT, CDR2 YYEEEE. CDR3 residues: CASSPSGGIRETQYF. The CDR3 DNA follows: TGTGCCAGCAGCCCCAGTGGGGGGATTCGAGAGACCCAGTACTTC. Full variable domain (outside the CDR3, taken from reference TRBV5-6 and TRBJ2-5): DAGVTQSPTHLIKTRGQQVTLRCSPKSGHDTVSWYQQALGQGPQFIFQYYEEEERQRGNFPDRFSGHQFPNYSSELNVNALLLGDSALYLCASSPSGGIRETQYFGPGTRLLVL.

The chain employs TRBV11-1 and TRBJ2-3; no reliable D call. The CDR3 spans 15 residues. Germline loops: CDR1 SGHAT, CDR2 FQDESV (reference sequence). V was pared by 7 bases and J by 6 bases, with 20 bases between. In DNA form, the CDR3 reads TGTGCCAGCACCAACGTCAACTACGGCCGTGATACGCAGTATTTT. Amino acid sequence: CASTNVNYGRDTQYF.

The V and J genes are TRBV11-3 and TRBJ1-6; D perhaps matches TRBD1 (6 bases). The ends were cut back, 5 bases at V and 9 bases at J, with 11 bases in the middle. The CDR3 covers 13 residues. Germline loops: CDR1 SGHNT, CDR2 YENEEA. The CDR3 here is CASSLTGVSPLHF. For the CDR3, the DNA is TGTGCCAGCAGCCTGACAGGTGTTTCACCCCTCCACTTT.